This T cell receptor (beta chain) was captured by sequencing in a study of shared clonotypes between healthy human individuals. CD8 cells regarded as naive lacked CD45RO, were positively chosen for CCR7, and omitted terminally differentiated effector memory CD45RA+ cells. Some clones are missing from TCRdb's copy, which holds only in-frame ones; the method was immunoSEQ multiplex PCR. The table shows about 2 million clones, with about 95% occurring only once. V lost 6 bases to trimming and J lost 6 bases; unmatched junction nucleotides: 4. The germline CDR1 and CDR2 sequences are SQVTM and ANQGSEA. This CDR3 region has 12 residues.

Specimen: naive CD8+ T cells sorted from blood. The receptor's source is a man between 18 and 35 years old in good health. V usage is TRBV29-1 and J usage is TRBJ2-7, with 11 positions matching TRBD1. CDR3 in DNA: TGCAGCGTGACCGGGACAGGGGGCGAGCAGTACTTC. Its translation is CSVTGTGGEQYF.